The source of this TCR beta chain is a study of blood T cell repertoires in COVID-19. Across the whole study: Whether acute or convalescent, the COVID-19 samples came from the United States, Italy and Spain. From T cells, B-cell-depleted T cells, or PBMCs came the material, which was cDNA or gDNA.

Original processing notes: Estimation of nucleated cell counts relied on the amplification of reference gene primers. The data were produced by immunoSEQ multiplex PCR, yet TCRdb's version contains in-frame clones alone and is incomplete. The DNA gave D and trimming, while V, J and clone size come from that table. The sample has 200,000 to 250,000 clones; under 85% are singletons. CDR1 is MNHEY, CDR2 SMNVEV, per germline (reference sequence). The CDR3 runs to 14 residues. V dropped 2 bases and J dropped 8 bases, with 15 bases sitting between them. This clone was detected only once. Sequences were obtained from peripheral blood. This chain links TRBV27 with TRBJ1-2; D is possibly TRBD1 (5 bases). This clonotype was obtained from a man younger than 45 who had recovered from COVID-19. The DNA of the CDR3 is TGTGCCAGCAGTTTAACGCAGGGTGTAGACGGCTACACCTTC. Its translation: CASSLTQGVDGYTF.